The clone carrying this T cell receptor (beta chain) was seen only once. The data derive from a study of OX40 agonist ivuxolimab in advanced cancers. Background on the study: Patients receiving dose escalation had hepatocellular carcinoma, melanoma, renal cell or head and neck cancer.

This CDR3 spans 13 amino acids. The V end lost 6 bases, the J end lost 2 bases, and 11 bases lay between the germline ends. The germline V gene encodes CDR1 SGDLS and CDR2 YYNGEE. Measured with immunoSEQ multiplex PCR; TCRdb has only the in-frame clones, and not every one. The sample includes around 74,000 clones, around 93% of them seen just once. The TCR comes from an adult with an advanced solid tumor such as melanoma, head and neck, liver or kidney cancer. The sequencing here drew on CD4+ or CD8+ T cells sorted from blood, taken in a trial of the OX40 agonist ivuxolimab. The chain links TRBV9 to TRBJ2-5; D is ambiguous. The CDR3 coding sequence is TGTGCCAGCATCAAGTGGAGTCAAGAGACCCAGTACTTC. Its protein product is CASIKWSQETQYF. Filled out from reference TRBV9 and TRBJ2-5, the complete variable domain reads DSGVTQTPKHLITATGQRVTLRCSPRSGDLSVYWYQQSLDQGLQFLIQYYNGEERAKGNILERFSAQQFPDLHSELNLSSLELGDSALYFCASIKWSQETQYFGPGTRLLVL.